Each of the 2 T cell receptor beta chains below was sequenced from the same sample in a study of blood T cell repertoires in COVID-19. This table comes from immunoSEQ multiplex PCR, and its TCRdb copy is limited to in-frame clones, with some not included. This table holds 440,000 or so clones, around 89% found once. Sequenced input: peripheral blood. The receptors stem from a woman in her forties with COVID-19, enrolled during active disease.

CDR3 protein: CASSLSWQGTEAFF. CDR3 DNA sequence: TGTGCCAGCAGCTTATCTTGGCAGGGGACTGAAGCTTTCTTT. This chain joins TRBV7-2 and TRBJ1-1; a weak D match, TRBD1 (6 bases). V was cut by 2 bases and J by 5 bases, with 12 bases left in between. The CDR3 is 14 residues long. Germline V gene sequence: CDR1 SGHTA, CDR2 FQGNSA.

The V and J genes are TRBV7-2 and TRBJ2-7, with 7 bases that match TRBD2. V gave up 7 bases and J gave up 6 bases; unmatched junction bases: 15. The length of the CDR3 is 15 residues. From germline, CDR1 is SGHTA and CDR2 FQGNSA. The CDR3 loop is CASNPAPAGSLEQYF. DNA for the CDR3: TGTGCCAGCAACCCGGCTCCAGCGGGATCCCTCGAGCAGTACTTC.